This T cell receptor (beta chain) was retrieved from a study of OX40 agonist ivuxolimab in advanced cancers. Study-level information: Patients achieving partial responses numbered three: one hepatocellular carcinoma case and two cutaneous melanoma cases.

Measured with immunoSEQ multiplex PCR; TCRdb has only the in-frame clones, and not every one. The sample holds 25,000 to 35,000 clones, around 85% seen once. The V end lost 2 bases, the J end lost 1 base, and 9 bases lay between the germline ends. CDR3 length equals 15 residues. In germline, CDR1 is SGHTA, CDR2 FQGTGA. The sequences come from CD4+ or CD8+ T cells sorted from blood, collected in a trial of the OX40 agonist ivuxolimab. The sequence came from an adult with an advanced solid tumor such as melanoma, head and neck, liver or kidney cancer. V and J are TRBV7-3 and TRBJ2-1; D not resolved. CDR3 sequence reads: CASSLGVASYNEQFF. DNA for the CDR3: TGTGCCAGCAGCTTAGGAGTAGCATCCTACAATGAGCAGTTCTTC.